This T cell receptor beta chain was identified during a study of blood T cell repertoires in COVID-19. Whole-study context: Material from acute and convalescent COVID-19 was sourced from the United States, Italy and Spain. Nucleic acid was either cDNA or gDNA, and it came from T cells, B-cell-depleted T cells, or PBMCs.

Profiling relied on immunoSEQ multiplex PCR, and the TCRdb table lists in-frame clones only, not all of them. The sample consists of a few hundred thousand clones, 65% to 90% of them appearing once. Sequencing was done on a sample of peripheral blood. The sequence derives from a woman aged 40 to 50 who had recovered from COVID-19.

CDR3 amino acids: CASKRGINEKLFF. CDR3 nucleotides: TGTGCCAGTAAACGGGGAATTAATGAAAAACTGTTTTTT. V and J are TRBV19 and TRBJ1-4; D unresolved. V was shortened by 7 bases and J by 4 bases, with 10 bases between the two germline ends. The CDR3 has 13 residues. Germline V gene data show CDR1 as LNHDA and CDR2 as SQIVND (reference sequence).